What follows are 14 T cell receptor beta chains derived from one specimen sequenced in a study of cytomegalovirus exposure and HLA in healthy donors. PCR was performed using 60 Vbeta and 13 Jbeta primers. The table came from immunoSEQ multiplex PCR; TCRdb's copy has only in-frame clones and leaves some out. The sample includes 150,000 to 200,000 clones, around 75% of them seen just once. Material: PBMCs. The receptors come from a woman aged 45-65 years in good health and CMV-seropositive.

V usage is TRBV2 and J usage is TRBJ1-1; 7 nucleotides line up with TRBD1. The germline V gene encodes CDR1 SNHLY and CDR2 FYNNEI. This CDR3 region has 12 residues. With 7 bases clipped from V and 7 bases from J, the junction kept 6 bases outside the gene matches. The CDR3 bases are TGTGCCAGCAACTATGGGACAGTTGAAGCTTTCTTT. Protein sequence: CASNYGTVEAFF.

This clone was picked up one time. The chain combines TRBV6-1 with TRBJ2-5, with 7 positions matching TRBD1. V shed 1 base and J 2 bases; nucleotides not matched to a gene: 4. The germline V gene has CDR1 MNHNS and CDR2 SASEGT. The CDR3 sequence is 15 residues long. The CDR3 is CASSEESGQQETQYF. The CDR3, as DNA: TGTGCCAGCAGTGAAGAATCGGGACAGCAAGAGACCCAGTACTTC.

The rearrangement joins TRBV19 to TRBJ2-3; 8 bases are a match to TRBD2. V shed 6 bases and J 5 bases; nucleotides not matched to a gene: 7. The CDR3 has 14 residues. From germline, CDR1 is LNHDA and CDR2 SQIVND (reference sequence). As DNA, the CDR3 is TGTGCCAGTAGCGGACTAGCAATAATAGATACGCAGTATTTT. Translating gives CASSGLAIIDTQYF.

The chain links TRBV4-2 to TRBJ2-6; a weak D match, TRBD2 (7 bases). Germline CDR1 is LGHNA and CDR2 is YNFKEQ. Deletions cut 4 bases from V and 0 bases from J, with 10 bases between. The CDR3 is 16 residues long. For the CDR3, the DNA is TGTGCCAGCAGCCGAGGGGGGGACTCTGGGGCCAACGTCCTGACTTTC. It translates to CASSRGGDSGANVLTF.

This clone was detected only once. The chain uses TRBV19 and TRBJ1-2; 8 nucleotides align to TRBD1. CDR3 length equals 13 residues. V shed 7 bases, J shed 6 bases, and the junction held 7 bases outside the gene matches. Germline V CDR1 and CDR2: LNHDA, SQIVND (reference sequence). The CDR3 DNA sequence: TGTGCCAGTAATTGGCAGGGGGCGCATGGCTACACCTTC. Encoded protein: CASNWQGAHGYTF.

This clone was observed a few times. The V and J genes are TRBV6-1 and TRBJ1-5, with 7 nucleotides matching TRBD1. This CDR3 is built from 16 residues. The J segment lost 2 bases and the V segment lost 4 bases, leaving 8 bases of the junction unmatched. Per the germline V gene, CDR1 is MNHNS and CDR2 is SASEGT. CDR3 bases: TGTGCCAGCAGTGGCCAGGGGGAGGTGGGCAATCAGCCCCAGCATTTT. Protein: CASSGQGEVGNQPQHF.

The rearrangement joins TRBV30 to TRBJ1-1, with unresolved D. Germline values: CDR1 GTSNPN, CDR2 SVGIG (reference sequence). This CDR3 has 13 residues. V was shortened by 4 bases and J by 3 bases, with 12 bases between the two germline ends. The DNA of the CDR3 is TGTGCCTGGACAGAGGGAGGGTACACTGAAGCTTTCTTT. Its translation: CAWTEGGYTEAFF. The variable domain in full, with the rest retrieved from reference TRBV30 and TRBJ1-1, is SQTIHQWPATLVQPVGSPLSLECTVEGTSNPNLYWYRQAAGRGLQLLFYSVGIGQISSEVPQNLSASRPQDRQFILSSKKLLLSDSGFYLCAWTEGGYTEAFFGQGTRLTVV.

The DNA of the CDR3 is TGTGCCAGCAACGAGGGACAAGTCTACAATGAGCAGTTCTTC. It is translated as CASNEGQVYNEQFF. The rearrangement uses TRBV2 and TRBJ2-1; a possible D gene is TRBD1 (6 bases). The CDR3 length is 14 residues. The V end lost 7 bases, the J end lost 3 bases, and 13 bases lay between the germline ends. Germline CDR1 reads SNHLY; CDR2 reads FYNNEI.

The rearrangement uses TRBV6-1 and TRBJ2-7; 8 bases are a match to TRBD1. Germline V lookup: CDR1 MNHNS, CDR2 SASEGT. J gave up 2 bases and V 2 bases, and 8 bases lay outside the gene matches. This CDR3 spans 16 amino acids. The CDR3 DNA is TGTGCCAGCAGTGAATCTAAGGGACAGGACGCCTACGAGCAGTACTTC. This translates into CASSESKGQDAYEQYF.

The chain links TRBV2 to TRBJ1-5, with 7 bases that match TRBD1. V lost 1 base, J lost 5 bases, and 5 bases stayed unmatched. This CDR3 region has 15 residues. In germline, CDR1 is SNHLY, CDR2 FYNNEI. CDR3 region: CASSEGAGGYQPQHF. The CDR3 DNA is TGTGCCAGCAGTGAAGGGGCAGGGGGTTATCAGCCCCAGCATTTT.

The chain recombines TRBV2 with TRBJ1-5; 9 bases agree with TRBD1. Per germline, CDR1 SNHLY and CDR2 FYNNEI. V was pared by 7 bases and J by 5 bases, with 6 bases of the junction left unmatched. CDR3 length: 14 amino acids. CDR3: CASILDRGDQPQHF. CDR3 coding DNA: TGTGCCAGCATTCTGGACAGGGGAGATCAGCCCCAGCATTTT.

In DNA form, the CDR3 reads TGTGCCAGCAAGCCCAACAGCGGGCAAACGACCCAGTACTTC. This codes for CASKPNSGQTTQYF. J is TRBJ2-5 and V is TRBV6-1, with a possible D match to TRBD2 (6 bases). Trimming pared 7 bases from V and 7 bases from J, leaving 19 bases between. This CDR3 comprises 14 residues. Germline V CDR1 and CDR2: MNHNS, SASEGT.

V and J are TRBV4-2 and TRBJ2-5; D unresolved. CDR3 size: 12 residues. Germline CDR1 LGHNA, CDR2 YNFKEQ. The V and J ends lost 4 bases and 5 bases respectively, with 8 bases between them. The CDR3 protein is CASSLSGETQYF. In DNA form, the CDR3 reads TGTGCCAGCAGCCTCTCCGGGGAGACCCAGTACTTC.

Here the CDR3 DNA reads TGCAGTGCCACAGGGGGGCCTGAAGCTTTCTTT. Amino acid sequence: CSATGGPEAFF. The V call is TRBV20-1, the J call TRBJ1-1, with 8 nucleotides matching TRBD1. This CDR3 spans 11 amino acids. Germline assignment: CDR1 DFQATT and CDR2 SNEGSKA (reference sequence). The junction had 3 bases not matched to a gene; V was cut back by 6 bases and J by 6 bases.